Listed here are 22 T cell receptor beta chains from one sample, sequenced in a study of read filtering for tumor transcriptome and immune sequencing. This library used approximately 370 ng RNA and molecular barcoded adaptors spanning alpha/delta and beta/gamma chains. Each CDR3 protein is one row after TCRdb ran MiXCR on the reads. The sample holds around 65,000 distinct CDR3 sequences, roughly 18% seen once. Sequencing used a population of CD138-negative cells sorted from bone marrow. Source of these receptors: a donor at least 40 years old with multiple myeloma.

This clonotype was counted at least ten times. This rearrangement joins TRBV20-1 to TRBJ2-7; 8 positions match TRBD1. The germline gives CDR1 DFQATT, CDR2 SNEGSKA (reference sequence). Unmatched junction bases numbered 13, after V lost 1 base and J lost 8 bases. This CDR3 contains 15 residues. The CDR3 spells CSARGPPGQETKQYF. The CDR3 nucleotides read TGCAGTGCTAGAGGACCCCCGGGACAGGAGACGAAGCAGTACTTC.

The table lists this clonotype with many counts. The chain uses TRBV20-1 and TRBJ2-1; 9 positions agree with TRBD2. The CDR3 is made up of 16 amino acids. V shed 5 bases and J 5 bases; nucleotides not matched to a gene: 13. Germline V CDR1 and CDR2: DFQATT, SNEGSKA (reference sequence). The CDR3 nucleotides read TGCAGTGCTCGCGAACCCGGGACTAGCATAGACAATGAGCAGTTCTTC. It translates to CSAREPGTSIDNEQFF.

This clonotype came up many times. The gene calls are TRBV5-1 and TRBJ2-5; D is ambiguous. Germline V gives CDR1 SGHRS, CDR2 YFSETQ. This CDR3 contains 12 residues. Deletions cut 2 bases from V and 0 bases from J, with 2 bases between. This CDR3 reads CASSFNQETQYF. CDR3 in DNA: TGCGCCAGCAGCTTCAACCAAGAGACCCAGTACTTC.

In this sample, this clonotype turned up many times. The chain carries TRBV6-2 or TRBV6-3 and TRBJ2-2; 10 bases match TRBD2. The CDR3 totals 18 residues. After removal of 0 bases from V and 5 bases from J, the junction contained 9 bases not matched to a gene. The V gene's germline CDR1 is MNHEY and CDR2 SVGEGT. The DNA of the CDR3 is TGTGCCAGCAGTTACTCGACGCTAGCGGGAGAGTCAACCGGGGAGCTGTTTTTT. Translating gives CASSYSTLAGESTGELFF.

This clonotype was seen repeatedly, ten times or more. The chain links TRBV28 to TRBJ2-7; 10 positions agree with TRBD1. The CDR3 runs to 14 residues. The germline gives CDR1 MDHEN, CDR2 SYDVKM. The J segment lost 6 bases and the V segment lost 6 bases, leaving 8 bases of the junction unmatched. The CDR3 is CASRPPGQGLEQYF. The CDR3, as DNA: TGTGCCAGCAGGCCTCCGGGACAGGGGCTCGAGCAGTACTTC.

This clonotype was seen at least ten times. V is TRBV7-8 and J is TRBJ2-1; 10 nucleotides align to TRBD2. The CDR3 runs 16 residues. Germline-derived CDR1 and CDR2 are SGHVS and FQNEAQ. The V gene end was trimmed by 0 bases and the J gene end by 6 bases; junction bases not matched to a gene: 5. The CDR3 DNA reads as TGTGCCAGCAGCTTAGCTAGTCTAGCGGGAGTCAATGAGCAGTTCTTC. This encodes CASSLASLAGVNEQFF. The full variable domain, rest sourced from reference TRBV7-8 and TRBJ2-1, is GAGVSQSPRYKVAKRGQDVALRCDPISGHVSLFWYQQALGQGPEFLTYFQNEAQLDKSGLPSDRFFAERPEGSVSTLKIQRTQQEDSAVYLCASSLASLAGVNEQFFGPGTRLTVL.

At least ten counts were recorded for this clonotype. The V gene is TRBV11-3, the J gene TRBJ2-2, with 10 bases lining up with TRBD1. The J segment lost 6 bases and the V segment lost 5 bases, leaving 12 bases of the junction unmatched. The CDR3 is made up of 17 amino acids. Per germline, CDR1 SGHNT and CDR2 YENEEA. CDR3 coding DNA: TGTGCCAGCAGCCTAGCAGGGGGACAGGGGATCGCCGGGGAGCTGTTTTTT. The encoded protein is CASSLAGGQGIAGELFF.

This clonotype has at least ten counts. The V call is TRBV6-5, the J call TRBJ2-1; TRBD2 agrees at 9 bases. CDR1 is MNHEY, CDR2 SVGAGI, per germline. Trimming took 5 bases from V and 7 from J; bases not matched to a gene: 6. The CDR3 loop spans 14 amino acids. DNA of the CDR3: TGTGCCAGCAGTCGAGGGAGCGGGGGGAATGAGCAGTTCTTC. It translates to CASSRGSGGNEQFF.

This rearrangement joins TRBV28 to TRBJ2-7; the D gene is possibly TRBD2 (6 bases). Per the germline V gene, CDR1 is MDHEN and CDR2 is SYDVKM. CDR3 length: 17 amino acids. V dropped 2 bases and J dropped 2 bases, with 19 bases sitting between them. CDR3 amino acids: CASSLPRWRAGTYEQYF. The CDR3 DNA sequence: TGTGCCAGCAGTTTACCTAGATGGAGGGCCGGTACCTACGAGCAGTACTTC.

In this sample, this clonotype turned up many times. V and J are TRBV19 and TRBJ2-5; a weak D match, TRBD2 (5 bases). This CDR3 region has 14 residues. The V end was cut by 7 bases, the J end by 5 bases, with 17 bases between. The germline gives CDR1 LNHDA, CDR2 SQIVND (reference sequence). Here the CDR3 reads CASTRTGIHETQYF. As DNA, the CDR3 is TGTGCCAGTACCCGTACCGGGATCCACGAGACCCAGTACTTC.

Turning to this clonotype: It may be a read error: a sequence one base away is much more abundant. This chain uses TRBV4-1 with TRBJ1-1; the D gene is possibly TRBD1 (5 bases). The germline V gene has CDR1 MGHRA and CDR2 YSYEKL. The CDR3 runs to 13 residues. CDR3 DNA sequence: TGCGCCAGCAGCCCACGGGGGTCTACTGAAGCTCTCTTT. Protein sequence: CASSPRGSTEALF.

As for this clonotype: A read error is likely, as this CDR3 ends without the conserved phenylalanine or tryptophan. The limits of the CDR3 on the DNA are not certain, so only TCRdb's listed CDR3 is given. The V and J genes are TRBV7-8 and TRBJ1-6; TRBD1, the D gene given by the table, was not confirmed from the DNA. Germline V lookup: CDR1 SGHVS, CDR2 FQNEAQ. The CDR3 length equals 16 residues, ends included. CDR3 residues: CASSTGQVSYNSPLHL.

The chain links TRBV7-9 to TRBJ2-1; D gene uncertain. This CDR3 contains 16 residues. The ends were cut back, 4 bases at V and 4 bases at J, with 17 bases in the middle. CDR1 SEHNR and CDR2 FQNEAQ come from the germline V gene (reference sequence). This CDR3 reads CASSSLGRASYNEQFF. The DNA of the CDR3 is TGTGCCAGCAGCTCCCTAGGAAGGGCTTCATACAATGAGCAGTTCTTC.

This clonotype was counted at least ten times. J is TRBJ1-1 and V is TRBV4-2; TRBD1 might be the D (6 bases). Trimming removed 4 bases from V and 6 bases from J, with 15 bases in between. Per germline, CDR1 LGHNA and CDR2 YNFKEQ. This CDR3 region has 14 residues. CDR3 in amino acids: CASSPKVSGAEAFF. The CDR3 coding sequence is TGTGCCAGCAGCCCCAAGGTTTCAGGGGCTGAAGCTTTCTTT.

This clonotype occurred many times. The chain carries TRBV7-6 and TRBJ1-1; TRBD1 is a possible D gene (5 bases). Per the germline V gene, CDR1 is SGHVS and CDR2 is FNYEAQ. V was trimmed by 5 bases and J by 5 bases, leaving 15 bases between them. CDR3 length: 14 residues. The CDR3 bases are TGTGCCAGCAGCCCCGCTCAGGGAAGGACTGAAGCTTTCTTT. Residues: CASSPAQGRTEAFF.

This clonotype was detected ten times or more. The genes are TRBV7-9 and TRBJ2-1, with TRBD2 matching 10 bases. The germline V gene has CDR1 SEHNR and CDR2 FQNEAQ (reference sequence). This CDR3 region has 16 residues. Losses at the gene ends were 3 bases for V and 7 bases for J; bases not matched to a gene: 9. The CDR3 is CASSFTASGSLNEQFF. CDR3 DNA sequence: TGTGCCAGCAGCTTCACCGCTAGCGGGAGCTTGAATGAGCAGTTCTTC.

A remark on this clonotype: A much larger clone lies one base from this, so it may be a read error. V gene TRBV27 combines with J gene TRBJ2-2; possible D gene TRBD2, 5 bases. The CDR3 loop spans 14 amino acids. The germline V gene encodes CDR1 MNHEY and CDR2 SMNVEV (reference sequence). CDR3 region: CACSFGRDTGELFF. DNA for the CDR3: TGTGCCTGCAGTTTTGGGAGAGACACCGGGGAGCTGTTTTTT.

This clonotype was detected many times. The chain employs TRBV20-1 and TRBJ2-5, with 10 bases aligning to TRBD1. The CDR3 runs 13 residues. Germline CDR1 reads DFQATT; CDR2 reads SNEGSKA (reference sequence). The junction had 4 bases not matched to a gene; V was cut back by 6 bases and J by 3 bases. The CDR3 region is CSAPGTGEETQYF. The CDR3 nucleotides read TGCAGTGCCCCCGGGACAGGGGAAGAGACCCAGTACTTC.

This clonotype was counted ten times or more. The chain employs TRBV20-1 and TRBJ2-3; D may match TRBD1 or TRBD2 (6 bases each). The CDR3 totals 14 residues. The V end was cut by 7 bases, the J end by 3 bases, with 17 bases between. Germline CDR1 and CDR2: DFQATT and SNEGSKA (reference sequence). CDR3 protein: CSVKDGGLTDTQYF. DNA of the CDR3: TGCAGTGTGAAGGACGGGGGCCTGACAGATACGCAGTATTTT.

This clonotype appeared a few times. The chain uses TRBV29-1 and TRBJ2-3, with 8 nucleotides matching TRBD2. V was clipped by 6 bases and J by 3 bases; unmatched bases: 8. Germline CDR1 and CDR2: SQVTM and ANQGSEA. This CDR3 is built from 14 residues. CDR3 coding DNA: TGCAGCGTAAGGAGCGGGAGTGGAACAGATACGCAGTATTTT. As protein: CSVRSGSGTDTQYF.

CDR3 DNA: TGTGCCACCTCAGAGTTGGACTCAGATACGCAGTATTTT. It is translated as CATSELDSDTQYF. This chain connects TRBV2 to TRBJ2-3; the D gene is possibly TRBD2 (5 bases). Trimming removed 10 bases from V and 4 bases from J, with 15 bases in between. The CDR3 has 13 amino acids. CDR1 and CDR2 (germline): SNHLY, FYNNEI. Full variable domain (missing parts from reference TRBV2 and TRBJ2-3): EPEVTQTPSHQVTQMGQEVILRCVPISNHLYFYWYRQILGQKVEFLVSFYNNEISEKSEIFDDQFSVERPDGSNFTLKIRSTKLEDSAMYFCATSELDSDTQYFGPGTRLTVL.

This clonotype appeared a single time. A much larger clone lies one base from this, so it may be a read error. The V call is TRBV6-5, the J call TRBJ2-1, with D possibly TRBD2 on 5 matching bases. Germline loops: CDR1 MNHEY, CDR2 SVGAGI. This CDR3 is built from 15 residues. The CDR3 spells CASSYSDSSYNGQFF. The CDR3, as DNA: TGTGCCAGCAGTTACTCGGACTCCTCCTACAATGGGCAGTTCTTC.